This note documents a single TCR beta chain sequence. V was trimmed by 0 bases and J by 7 bases, leaving 13 bases between them. Germline CDR1 reads MGHRA; CDR2 reads YSYEKL. The CDR3 has 16 amino acids. These data originate in a study of blood T cell repertoires in COVID-19. Here immunoSEQ multiplex PCR was the method, and the copy in TCRdb shows in-frame clones only, minus some. The sample includes under 85,000 clones, around four fifths seen only once; the top ten take 39%. The receptor was derived from a man older than 75 with active or convalescent COVID-19. This chain joins TRBV4-1 and TRBJ1-6, with unresolved D. Sequencing used peripheral blood. The CDR3, as DNA: TGCGCCAGCAGCCAAGATCGCGGGCAGATCAATTCACCCCTCCACTTT. This codes for CASSQDRGQINSPLHF.